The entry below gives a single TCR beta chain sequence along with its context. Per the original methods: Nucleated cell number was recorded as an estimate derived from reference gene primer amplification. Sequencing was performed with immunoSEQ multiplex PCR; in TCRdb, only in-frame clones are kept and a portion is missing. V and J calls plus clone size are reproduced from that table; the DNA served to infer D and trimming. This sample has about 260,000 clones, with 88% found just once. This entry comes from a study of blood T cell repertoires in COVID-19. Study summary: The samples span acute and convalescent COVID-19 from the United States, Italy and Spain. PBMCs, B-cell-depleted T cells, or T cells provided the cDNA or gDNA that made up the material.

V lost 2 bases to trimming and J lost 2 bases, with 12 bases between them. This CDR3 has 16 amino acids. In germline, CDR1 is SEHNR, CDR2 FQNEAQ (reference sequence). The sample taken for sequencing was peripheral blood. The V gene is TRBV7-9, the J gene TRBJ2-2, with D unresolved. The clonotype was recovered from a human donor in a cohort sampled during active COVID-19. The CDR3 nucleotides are TGTGCCAGCAGCTTAAGGTCAGGAATAAACACCGGGGAGCTGTTTTTT. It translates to CASSLRSGINTGELFF.